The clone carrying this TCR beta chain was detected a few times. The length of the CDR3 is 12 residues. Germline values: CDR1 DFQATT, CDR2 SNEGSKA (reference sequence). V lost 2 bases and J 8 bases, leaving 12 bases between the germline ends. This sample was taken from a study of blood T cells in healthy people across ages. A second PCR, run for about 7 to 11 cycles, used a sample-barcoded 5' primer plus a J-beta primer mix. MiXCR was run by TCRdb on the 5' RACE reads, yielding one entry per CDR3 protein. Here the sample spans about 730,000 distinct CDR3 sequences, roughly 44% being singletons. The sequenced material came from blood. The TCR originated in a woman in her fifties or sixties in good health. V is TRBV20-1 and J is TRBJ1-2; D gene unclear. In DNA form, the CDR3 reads TGCAGTGCTAGAATCCAGGTTAAGGGCTACACCTTC. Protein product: CSARIQVKGYTF.